These 8 T cell receptor beta chains originate from one sample sequenced in a study of human T cells and chemical hapten exposure. From the RACE reads, TCRdb called clonotypes with MiXCR, one entry per CDR3 protein. This table has 50,000 to 70,000 distinct CDR3 sequences, around 11% appearing once. Time point reported: patch test 3, about 24 weeks after DPC sensitization. Stated treatment: therapeutic diphenylcyclopropenone sensitization with weekly scalp DPC. The sample in question was whole blood, obtained in connection with sensitization to the hapten diphenylcyclopropenone (DPC). Receptors originate from a man aged 25 to 40 with alopecia areata. Some clones in this sample may be carry-over from other donors' samples.

This clonotype was observed many times. The chain carries TRBV7-8 and TRBJ2-2; D is possibly TRBD2 (6 bases). CDR3 size: 14 residues. V was pared by 6 bases and J by 3 bases, with 11 bases between. CDR1 SGHVS and CDR2 FQNEAQ come from the germline V gene. The DNA for the CDR3 is TGTGCCAGCAGTTCTACTAGCTACACCGGGGAGCTGTTTTTT. It codes for CASSSTSYTGELFF.

This clonotype was seen many times. V gene TRBV29-1 combines with J gene TRBJ2-7; 10 positions agree with TRBD1. V gave up 4 bases and J gave up 3 bases; unmatched junction bases: 6. This CDR3 has 14 residues. CDR1 and CDR2 (germline): SQVTM, ANQGSEA. CDR3 sequence reads: CSVGFWDRGYEQYF. CDR3 in DNA: TGCAGCGTTGGTTTTTGGGACAGGGGCTACGAGCAGTACTTC.

CDR3 region: CASSVQFGGETEAFF. The CDR3 DNA reads as TGTGCCAGCAGCGTACAGTTTGGGGGGGAAACTGAAGCTTTCTTT. The rearrangement joins TRBV6-5 to TRBJ1-1; TRBD1 might be the D (5 bases). Trimming left V 6 bases short and J 5 bases short, with 19 bases between. Germline CDR1 is MNHEY and CDR2 is SVGAGI. This CDR3 contains 15 residues.

A word on this clonotype: Being one base from a much bigger clone, this may be a read error. The chain carries TRBV7-3 and TRBJ1-2; D ambiguous. V lost 3 bases, J lost 7 bases, and 15 bases lay in between. The V gene's germline CDR1 is SGHTA and CDR2 FQGTGA. CDR3 length: 14 residues. CDR3 DNA sequence: TGTGCCAGCAGCTTTAATCCCGAGTGGGGTGGCTACACCTTC. Translating gives CASSFNPEWGGYTF.

This clonotype was recorded many times. Its ends do not fully match the called genes, so a read error is possible. The CDR3 reads CASSLASYNEQFF. CDR3 in DNA: TGTGCTAGCAGCTTAGCAAGCTACAATGAGCAGTTCTTC. The chain combines TRBV7-7 with TRBJ2-1, with D hard to call. CDR3 length equals 13 residues. Germline V gene sequence: CDR1 SSHAT, CDR2 FNYEAQ (reference sequence).

This clonotype has at least ten counts. This chain's CDR3 is CSAFPPTEAFF. CDR3 nucleotides: TGCAGTGCTTTTCCTCCCACTGAAGCTTTCTTT. The rearrangement links TRBV20-1 to TRBJ1-1; D not resolved. The CDR3 covers 11 residues. Looked up from germline, CDR1 is DFQATT and CDR2 is SNEGSKA (reference sequence). V shed 5 bases and J shed 4 bases, with 8 bases lying between them.

This chain links TRBV9 with TRBJ2-1; 8 bases line up with TRBD2. J gave up 4 bases and V 0 bases, and 3 bases lay outside the gene matches. Germline loops: CDR1 SGDLS, CDR2 YYNGEE. CDR3 size: 15 residues. CDR3 sequence reads: CASSVGSGAYNEQFF. For the CDR3, the DNA is TGTGCCAGCAGCGTAGGTAGCGGGGCATACAATGAGCAGTTCTTC.

There are a few counts of this clonotype. The chain joins TRBV30 to TRBJ1-4; the D is unclear. The CDR3 contains 14 residues. Trimming shortened V by 2 bases and J by 3 bases, and 10 bases separated the two germline ends. Germline V gene data show CDR1 as GTSNPN and CDR2 as SVGIG (reference sequence). CDR3 residues: CAWSTGIPNEKLFF. The CDR3 DNA reads TGTGCCTGGAGTACCGGGATCCCTAATGAAAAACTGTTTTTT. The whole variable domain, filled in from reference TRBV30 and TRBJ1-4, reads SQTIHQWPATLVQPVGSPLSLECTVEGTSNPNLYWYRQAAGRGLQLLFYSVGIGQISSEVPQNLSASRPQDRQFILSSKKLLLSDSGFYLCAWSTGIPNEKLFFGSGTQLSVL.